These 22 T cell receptor beta chains were all obtained from the same sample, sequenced in a study of T cell repertoires in cytomegalovirus infection. MiXCR was run by TCRdb on the reads, yielding one entry per CDR3 protein. Of about 20,000 distinct CDR3 sequences in the sample, around 43% were seen once. Their recognized antigens are unknown. The input for sequencing was CD8+ T cells from cultured PBMCs, taken from culture after CMV antigen stimulation. The receptors were sampled from a human donor in good health (CMV status not recorded). Some clones in this sample may be carry-over from other donors' samples.

The V gene is TRBV5-1, the J gene TRBJ1-1; tentatively, D is TRBD1 (5 bases). CDR1 SGHRS and CDR2 YFSETQ come from the germline V gene. There are 13 residues in the CDR3. The V end was cut by 4 bases, the J end by 0 bases, with 7 bases between. The CDR3 region has the DNA TGCGCCAGCAGCGTACAGGTGAACACTGAAGCTTTCTTT. This sequence encodes CASSVQVNTEAFF.

The chain employs TRBV6-2 or TRBV6-3 and TRBJ1-3; no firm D call. The CDR3 totals 15 residues. The V gene's germline CDR1 is MNHEY and CDR2 SVGEGT. Trimming cost V 2 bases and J 4 bases, with 12 bases left between them. This chain's CDR3 is CASSYRQEGGNTIYF. The CDR3 DNA reads as TGTGCCAGCAGTTACCGGCAGGAGGGAGGAAACACCATATATTTT.

The chain couples TRBV6-2 or TRBV6-3 to TRBJ2-1; D is uncertain. This CDR3 spans 13 amino acids. Trimming pared 0 bases from V and 7 bases from J, leaving 7 bases between. The germline CDR1 and CDR2 sequences are MNHEY and SVGEGT. The CDR3 here is CASSYSMGNEQFF. The CDR3 nucleotides read TGTGCCAGCAGTTACTCTATGGGAAATGAGCAGTTCTTC.

This clonotype was counted many times. The V call is TRBV6-1, the J call TRBJ2-5; D unclear. The CDR3 runs 11 residues. Trimming removed 7 bases from V and 6 bases from J, with 9 bases in between. CDR1 MNHNS and CDR2 SASEGT come from the germline V gene. This CDR3 is CASKGSQTQYF. As DNA, the CDR3 is TGTGCCAGCAAAGGGTCTCAGACCCAGTACTTC.

The chain uses TRBV6-6 and TRBJ2-7, with 9 bases aligning to TRBD2. The CDR3 covers 14 residues. Germline V CDR1 and CDR2: MNHNY, SVGAGI (reference sequence). V shed 6 bases and J 2 bases; nucleotides not matched to a gene: 5. The CDR3 DNA is TGTGCCAGCAGCTCCGGGACTAGCACCTACGAGCAGTACTTC. Residues: CASSSGTSTYEQYF.

In this sample, this clonotype turned up a few times. The chain links TRBV6-5 to TRBJ1-5; TRBD1 might be the D (6 bases). V gave up 6 bases and J gave up 7 bases, with 19 bases separating them. CDR3 size: 15 residues. Per germline, CDR1 MNHEY and CDR2 SVGAGI. CDR3 sequence reads: CASSPLLGAGQPQHF. The DNA for the CDR3 is TGTGCCAGCAGCCCACTCCTGGGGGCGGGCCAGCCCCAGCATTTT.

The chain is built from TRBV27 and TRBJ1-1; the D gene is possibly TRBD1 (5 bases). From germline, CDR1 is MNHEY and CDR2 SMNVEV (reference sequence). Trimming left V 0 bases short and J 1 base short, with 9 bases between. The CDR3 length is 15 residues. The CDR3: CASSLSWGGNTEAFF. CDR3 DNA sequence: TGTGCCAGCAGTTTATCATGGGGGGGGAACACTGAAGCTTTCTTT.

This clonotype was seen a handful of times. The chain recombines TRBV28 with TRBJ2-2; TRBD2 matches 7 bases. The V gene's germline CDR1 is MDHEN and CDR2 SYDVKM. V was pared by 6 bases and J by 0 bases, with 10 bases of the junction left unmatched. The CDR3 is made up of 17 amino acids. CDR3 nucleotide sequence: TGTGCCAGCAGGCCGGGAGGCTGGGCCGCGAACACCGGGGAGCTGTTTTTT. Amino acid sequence: CASRPGGWAANTGELFF.

The V gene is TRBV12-3 or TRBV12-4, the J gene TRBJ1-1, with D perhaps matching TRBD1 (6 bases). The germline V and J ends were trimmed by 3 bases and 4 bases, with 12 bases remaining between them. This CDR3 has 14 amino acids. CDR3 DNA sequence: TGTGCCAGCAGTTTTCATCGGGGGGCCACTGAAGCTTTCTTT. This gives the protein CASSFHRGATEAFF.

This clonotype was recorded at least ten times. The chain recombines TRBV20-1 with TRBJ2-3; D is possibly TRBD2 (6 bases). Germline assignment: CDR1 DFQATT and CDR2 SNEGSKA (reference sequence). V lost 6 bases to trimming and J lost 1 base, with 20 bases between them. There are 16 residues in the CDR3. The CDR3 DNA sequence: TGCAGTGCCCTGGGGCGCAAGGAGGGTGGCACAGATACGCAGTATTTT. This encodes CSALGRKEGGTDTQYF.

CDR3 residues: CASSGSFRIPNNEQFF. In DNA, the CDR3 is TGTGCCAGCAGTGGATCGTTCCGGATCCCGAACAATGAGCAGTTCTTC. The V gene is TRBV6-6, the J gene TRBJ2-1; D ambiguous. V lost 5 bases to trimming and J lost 5 bases, with 19 bases between them. Germline assignment: CDR1 MNHNY and CDR2 SVGAGI (reference sequence). The CDR3 extends over 16 amino acids.

The rearrangement joins TRBV6-6 to TRBJ1-5; no reliable D call. Between the trimmed V and J ends, which lost 4 bases and 4 bases, there was a span of 14 bases. The germline V gene has CDR1 MNHNY and CDR2 SVGAGI (reference sequence). CDR3 length equals 15 residues. The CDR3 region is CASSLSLLNNQPQHF. CDR3 bases: TGTGCCAGCAGTTTATCCCTCCTAAATAATCAGCCCCAGCATTTT.

This chain connects TRBV7-2 to TRBJ2-5, with D unresolved. The V end lost 1 base, the J end lost 4 bases, and 4 bases lay between the germline ends. The CDR3 length is 12 residues. Per the germline V gene, CDR1 is SGHTA and CDR2 is FQGNSA. The CDR3, as DNA: TGTGCCAGCAGCTTAGGGGTAGAGACCCAGTACTTC. Protein product: CASSLGVETQYF.

The gene calls are TRBV7-3 and TRBJ2-3; TRBD2 matches at 8 bases. The length of the CDR3 is 15 residues. The trim removed 6 bases at V and 1 base at J, leaving 6 bases unmatched. CDR1 SGHTA and CDR2 FQGTGA come from the germline V gene. The CDR3 DNA sequence: TGTGCCAGCAGTCCCGGGACTAGGGGCACAGATACGCAGTATTTT. Translating it yields CASSPGTRGTDTQYF.

The rearrangement links TRBV5-6 to TRBJ2-3, with TRBD1 identical over 8 bases. Trimming removed 4 bases from V and 1 base from J; junction bases left unmatched: 8. Germline V gene data show CDR1 as SGHDT and CDR2 as YYEEEE. The CDR3 has 16 residues. The CDR3 DNA follows: TGTGCCAGCAGCCCCAGGGGGCTAGACGGCACAGATACGCAGTATTTT. Amino acid sequence: CASSPRGLDGTDTQYF.

The CDR3 region has the DNA TGTGCCAGCAGCGTAGGCAGGCGGTTAGCGGTGGAGGGCGAGACCCAGTACTTC. The encoded protein is CASSVGRRLAVEGETQYF. The chain couples TRBV9 to TRBJ2-5; possibly TRBD2 for D (6 bases). The CDR3 is 18 amino acids. The V end was cut by 0 bases, the J end by 5 bases, with 23 bases between. Germline loops: CDR1 SGDLS, CDR2 YYNGEE.

V and J are TRBV27 and TRBJ2-3; 12 bases are shared with TRBD2. The germline gives CDR1 MNHEY, CDR2 SMNVEV (reference sequence). CDR3 length equals 17 residues. The V gene end was trimmed by 5 bases and the J gene end by 6 bases; junction bases not matched to a gene: 12. The CDR3 here is CASSPLAGGLDRDTQYF. DNA of the CDR3: TGTGCCAGCAGTCCGCTAGCGGGAGGGCTAGATAGGGATACGCAGTATTTT.

The J gene is TRBJ2-7, the V gene TRBV11-2; tentatively, D is TRBD1 (6 bases). With 5 bases removed from V and 0 bases from J, the gap between germline ends came to 26 bases. The CDR3 is 19 amino acids. Germline assignment: CDR1 SGHAT and CDR2 FQNNGV. CDR3 residues: CASSHYLLTTDSSSYEQYF. CDR3 DNA sequence: TGTGCCAGCAGCCATTACCTCTTAACCACGGACAGCAGCTCCTACGAGCAGTACTTC.

This clonotype appeared a few times. This sequence joins TRBV27 and TRBJ1-2; 7 nucleotides match TRBD1. CDR3 length equals 14 residues. From germline, CDR1 is MNHEY and CDR2 SMNVEV (reference sequence). Losses at the gene ends were 0 bases for V and 7 bases for J; bases not matched to a gene: 5. The CDR3 coding sequence is TGTGCCAGCAGTTTATCGACAGGGTCGTTTGGCTACACCTTC. This sequence encodes CASSLSTGSFGYTF.

This sequence joins TRBV12-3 or TRBV12-4 and TRBJ2-7; D not resolved. Trimming stripped 2 bases from V and 1 base from J, with 6 bases between. The CDR3 has 13 residues. The CDR3: CASSLRVSYEQYF. CDR3 bases: TGTGCCAGCAGTTTAAGGGTATCCTACGAGCAGTACTTC.

The chain recombines TRBV19 with TRBJ2-1; 7 nucleotides match TRBD2. The germline V gene has CDR1 LNHDA and CDR2 SQIVND (reference sequence). CDR3 length: 11 residues. With V trimmed by 8 bases and J by 6 bases, 1 base remained unmatched. Here the CDR3 DNA reads TGTGCCAGTGAGCGGGGCAATGAGCAGTTCTTC. This sequence encodes CASERGNEQFF.

The sample holds many counts of this clonotype. V gene TRBV7-2 combines with J gene TRBJ1-5; TRBD1 agrees at 10 bases. This CDR3 region has 15 residues. V trimming: 0 bases; J trimming: 5 bases; junction bases outside the gene matches: 1. The V gene's germline CDR1 is SGHTA and CDR2 FQGNSA. The CDR3 loop reads CASSLAGQGYQPQHF. The CDR3 coding sequence is TGTGCCAGCAGCTTAGCGGGACAGGGGTATCAGCCCCAGCATTTT.